This T cell receptor (beta chain) was documented in a study of beta chain features in type 1 diabetes. All of the isolated RNA was reverse transcribed, so expressed TCRB transcripts were sequenced. The average output of naive, central memory and regulatory T cell samples was around 3.5 million reads. Data came from immunoSEQ multiplex PCR; TCRdb stores just in-frame clones and leaves some out. The repertoire holds about 230,000 clones, with over 8.5% as singletons. Study-wide findings and caveats: In comparison with healthy donors, patients had naive, central memory and Treg TCRB repertoires that appeared more similar. Shorter templates may be favored by PCR, equally so in patients and controls.

Notes on this clone: Its antigen remains unknown. Mismatch with germline at one junction end may stem from a read error.

About 116 mL of blood, on average, came from one heparinised draw per donor. The TCR originated in a woman between 18 and 29 years old in good health. Material: naive CD4+ T cells from blood.

The DNA for the CDR3 is TGTGCCAGCAGCTCGGGGTGGGGCATGGAAGTTGGACTATTC. It encodes CASSSGWGMEVGLF. The genes are TRBV11-2 and TRBJ1-2, with D possibly TRBD1 on 5 matching bases. The CDR3 totals 14 residues. Germline loops: CDR1 SGHAT, CDR2 FQNNGV.